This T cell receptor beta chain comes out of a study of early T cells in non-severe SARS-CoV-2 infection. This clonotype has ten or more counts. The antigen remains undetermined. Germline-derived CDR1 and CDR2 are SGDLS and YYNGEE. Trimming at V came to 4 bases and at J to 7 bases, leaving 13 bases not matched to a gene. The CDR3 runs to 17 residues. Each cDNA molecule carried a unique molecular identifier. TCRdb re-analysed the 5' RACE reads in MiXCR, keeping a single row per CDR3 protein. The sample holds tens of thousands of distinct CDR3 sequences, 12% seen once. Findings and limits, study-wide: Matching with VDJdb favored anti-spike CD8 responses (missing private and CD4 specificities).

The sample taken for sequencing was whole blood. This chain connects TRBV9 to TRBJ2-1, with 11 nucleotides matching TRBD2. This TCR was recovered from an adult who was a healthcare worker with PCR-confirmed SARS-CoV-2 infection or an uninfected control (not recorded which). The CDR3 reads CASSPGRTSGLLNEQFF. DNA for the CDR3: TGTGCCAGCAGCCCCGGCCGGACTAGCGGGTTGTTAAATGAGCAGTTCTTC.